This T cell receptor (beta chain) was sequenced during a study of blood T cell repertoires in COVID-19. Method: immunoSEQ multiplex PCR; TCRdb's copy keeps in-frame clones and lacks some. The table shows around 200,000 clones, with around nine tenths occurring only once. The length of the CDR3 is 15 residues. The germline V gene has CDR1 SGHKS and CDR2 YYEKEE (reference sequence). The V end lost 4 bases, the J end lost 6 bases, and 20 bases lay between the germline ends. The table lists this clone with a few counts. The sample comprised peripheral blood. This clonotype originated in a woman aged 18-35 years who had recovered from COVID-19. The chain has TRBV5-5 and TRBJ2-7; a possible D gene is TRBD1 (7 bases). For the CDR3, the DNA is TGTGCCAGCAGCCTGGGGCGGGACAGTGCCTCCGAGCAGTACTTC. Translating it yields CASSLGRDSASEQYF. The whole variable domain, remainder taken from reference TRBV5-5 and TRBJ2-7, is DAGVTQSPTHLIKTRGQQVTLRCSPISGHKSVSWYQQVLGQGPQFIFQYYEKEERGRGNFPDRFSARQFPNYSSELNVNALLLGDSALYLCASSLGRDSASEQYFGPGTRLTVT.